The rows below give T cell receptor beta chains drawn from one sample of a study of blood T cell repertoires in COVID-19. Sequencing was performed with immunoSEQ multiplex PCR; in TCRdb, only in-frame clones are kept and a portion is missing. This table has tens of thousands of clones, around 87% appearing once. The sequenced material came from peripheral blood. The receptors were sampled from a male donor with acute or convalescent COVID-19. CDR3s include the opening cysteine and the closing phenylalanine or tryptophan. The order of the fields is J gene, clone size, D gene, V gene, CDR3 DNA, CDR3 protein. The D gene is left open where the match is weak. Size tells how often a clone was seen (once, few, many) or the class of an expanded clone, and some rows leave it out.

J gene: TRBJ1-4
clone size: NA
D gene: NA
V gene: TRBV7-2
CDR3 DNA: TGTGCCAGCGGGGGGTCCCGCAATGGGAAACTGTTTTTT
CDR3 protein: CASGGSRNGKLFF

J gene: TRBJ2-7
clone size: NA
D gene: NA
V gene: TRBV5-1
CDR3 DNA: TGCGCCAGCAGCTTGGCGGTCGGACAAGCTTTCTACGAGCAGTACTTC
CDR3 protein: CASSLAVGQAFYEQYF

J gene: TRBJ1-4
clone size: NA
D gene: NA
V gene: TRBV2
CDR3 DNA: TGTGCCAGCAGGCCCCACAGGGTGTCTAATGAAAAACTGTTTTTT
CDR3 protein: CASRPHRVSNEKLFF

J gene: TRBJ2-7
clone size: NA
D gene: TRBD2
V gene: TRBV10-3
CDR3 DNA: TGTGCCATCAGTGAGCGACTAGCGGGGGACGAGCAGTACTTC
CDR3 protein: CAISERLAGDEQYF

J gene: TRBJ1-1
clone size: once
D gene: TRBD1
V gene: TRBV7-2
CDR3 DNA: TGTGCCAGCAGACCACTTACAGGGGTCACTGAAGCTTTCTTT
CDR3 protein: CASRPLTGVTEAFF

J gene: TRBJ2-7
clone size: NA
D gene: NA
V gene: TRBV10-3
CDR3 DNA: TGTGCCATCAACCGAGGGGGGGGAGATTACGAGCAGTACTTC
CDR3 protein: CAINRGGGDYEQYF

J gene: TRBJ1-5
clone size: NA
D gene: TRBD1
V gene: TRBV5-5
CDR3 DNA: TGTGCCAGCAGCCCCCGTATCGGGACAGGGCGTGCGTATCAGCCCCAGCATTTT
CDR3 protein: CASSPRIGTGRAYQPQHF

J gene: TRBJ1-3
clone size: NA
D gene: NA
V gene: TRBV10-3
CDR3 DNA: TGTGCCATCAGTGAGGGCGGAAGCTCTGGAAACACCATATATTTT
CDR3 protein: CAISEGGSSGNTIYF

J gene: TRBJ2-5
clone size: NA
D gene: NA
V gene: TRBV2
CDR3 DNA: TGTGCCAGCAGTACCCAGGGACTGGGCCAAGAGACCCAGTACTTC
CDR3 protein: CASSTQGLGQETQYF

J gene: TRBJ2-5
clone size: NA
D gene: NA
V gene: TRBV7-2
CDR3 DNA: TGTGCCAGCAGCGCCTACCTCAGGGGAACCCAAGAGACCCAGTACTTC
CDR3 protein: CASSAYLRGTQETQYF

J gene: TRBJ2-5
clone size: once
D gene: TRBD1
V gene: TRBV27
CDR3 DNA: TGTGCCAGCAGTAAGCAACAGGGGGCCTTGGAGACCCAGTACTTC
CDR3 protein: CASSKQQGALETQYF

J gene: TRBJ2-3
clone size: NA
D gene: TRBD2
V gene: TRBV23-1
CDR3 DNA: TGCGCCAGCAGTCATGTCACTAGCGGGGGGATAGATACGCAGTATTTT
CDR3 protein: CASSHVTSGGIDTQYF

J gene: TRBJ1-2
clone size: NA
D gene: NA
V gene: TRBV18
CDR3 DNA: TGTGCCAGCTCACCAAATTCCGCAGGGGCTGGCTACACCTTC
CDR3 protein: CASSPNSAGAGYTF

J gene: TRBJ2-1
clone size: NA
D gene: NA
V gene: TRBV11-1
CDR3 DNA: TGTGCCAGCACCCCCGACAGGAGATTTTACAATGAGCAGTTCTTC
CDR3 protein: CASTPDRRFYNEQFF

J gene: TRBJ2-7
clone size: NA
D gene: NA
V gene: TRBV7-8
CDR3 DNA: TGTGCCAGCAGCTCCATTTCCCTAGCGATCGGGGACTTC
CDR3 protein: CASSSISLAIGDF

J gene: TRBJ1-1
clone size: NA
D gene: NA
V gene: TRBV3-1/TRBV3-2
CDR3 DNA: TGTGCCAGCAGCCAAAGGCAGCGAATGAACACTGAAGCTTTCTTT
CDR3 protein: CASSQRQRMNTEAFF

J gene: TRBJ1-5
clone size: few
D gene: NA
V gene: TRBV2
CDR3 DNA: TGTGCCAGCAGCGCAGGACAGCGCCATCAGCCCCAGCATTTT
CDR3 protein: CASSAGQRHQPQHF

J gene: TRBJ1-5
clone size: NA
D gene: NA
V gene: TRBV5-1
CDR3 DNA: TGCGCCAGCAGCTTGGGGCAGGGTGCCAATCAGCCCCAGCATTTT
CDR3 protein: CASSLGQGANQPQHF

J gene: TRBJ1-4
clone size: NA
D gene: NA
V gene: TRBV21-1
CDR3 DNA: TGTGCCAGCAGCAAAAACGCCCGGGAAAAAGGGCTGTTTTTT
CDR3 protein: CASSKNAREKGLFF

J gene: TRBJ2-3
clone size: once
D gene: TRBD2
V gene: TRBV30
CDR3 DNA: TGTGCCTGGAGTGTCCTAGCGGGGGCCACAGATACGCAGTATTTT
CDR3 protein: CAWSVLAGATDTQYF

J gene: TRBJ2-5
clone size: NA
D gene: TRBD1
V gene: TRBV18
CDR3 DNA: TGTGCCAGCTCCCCAGGGGGCTGGAGGGAGACCCAGTACTTC
CDR3 protein: CASSPGGWRETQYF

J gene: TRBJ2-5
clone size: NA
D gene: NA
V gene: TRBV30
CDR3 DNA: TGTGCCAGCTCCCGGACCCCCGGGGTGGAGACCCAGTACTTC
CDR3 protein: CASSRTPGVETQYF

J gene: TRBJ1-6
clone size: once
D gene: NA
V gene: TRBV5-1
CDR3 DNA: TGCGCCAGCAGCTTGAGGGGTTTTAATTCACCCCTCCACTTT
CDR3 protein: CASSLRGFNSPLHF

J gene: TRBJ2-1
clone size: once
D gene: TRBD2
V gene: TRBV7-9
CDR3 DNA: TGTGCCAGCAGCCCGATGGGGGGGGTCAATGAGCAGTTCTTC
CDR3 protein: CASSPMGGVNEQFF

J gene: TRBJ2-1
clone size: NA
D gene: NA
V gene: TRBV28
CDR3 DNA: TGTGCCAGCAGTTTGGTAGGGGGGGCGTACAATGAGCAGTTCTTC
CDR3 protein: CASSLVGGAYNEQFF

J gene: TRBJ1-2
clone size: once
D gene: TRBD1
V gene: TRBV19
CDR3 DNA: TGTGCCAGTAGTGGACAGGGGAATGGCTACACCTTC
CDR3 protein: CASSGQGNGYTF

J gene: TRBJ2-5
clone size: NA
D gene: TRBD2
V gene: TRBV19
CDR3 DNA: TGTGCCAGTAGTACGTCACTAGCGGGGGGGCGAGAGACCCAGTACTTC
CDR3 protein: CASSTSLAGGRETQYF

J gene: TRBJ1-2
clone size: NA
D gene: TRBD1
V gene: TRBV28
CDR3 DNA: TGTGCCAGCAGCTCAACAGGGGTAAACTATGGCTACACCTTC
CDR3 protein: CASSSTGVNYGYTF

J gene: TRBJ1-2
clone size: NA
D gene: NA
V gene: TRBV29-1
CDR3 DNA: TGCAGCCGGAAGCCCCTGGCCAGGGTGAGGAATGGCTATGGCTACACCTTC
CDR3 protein: CSRKPLARVRNGYGYTF

J gene: TRBJ2-7
clone size: NA
D gene: TRBD1
V gene: TRBV4-1
CDR3 DNA: TGCGCCAGCAGCCAAGTGACCCCCGGGACAGGCCCCTACGAGCAGTACTTC
CDR3 protein: CASSQVTPGTGPYEQYF

J gene: TRBJ1-6
clone size: NA
D gene: NA
V gene: TRBV27
CDR3 DNA: TGTGCCAGCACTCCAGGGGCCTATAATTCACCCCTCCACTTT
CDR3 protein: CASTPGAYNSPLHF

J gene: TRBJ2-2
clone size: NA
D gene: TRBD1
V gene: TRBV2
CDR3 DNA: TGTGCCAGCAGTGTGGTCAGGGGGCGGGTGGAGCTGTTTTTT
CDR3 protein: CASSVVRGRVELFF

J gene: TRBJ2-2
clone size: NA
D gene: NA
V gene: TRBV5-1
CDR3 DNA: TGCGCCAGCACCTTGGACTCTGCAAACACCGGGGAGCTGTTTTTT
CDR3 protein: CASTLDSANTGELFF

J gene: TRBJ1-5
clone size: few
D gene: NA
V gene: TRBV12-2
CDR3 DNA: TGTGCAAGTCGCTTAGGGGACAGCAACCCTAGGCGCAATCAGCCCCAGCATTTT
CDR3 protein: CASRLGDSNPRRNQPQHF

J gene: TRBJ2-2
clone size: once
D gene: TRBD2
V gene: TRBV5-1
CDR3 DNA: TGCGCCAGCGGAGCTAGCGGAAACACCGGGGAGCTGTTTTTT
CDR3 protein: CASGASGNTGELFF

J gene: TRBJ1-1
clone size: NA
D gene: TRBD1
V gene: TRBV28
CDR3 DNA: TGTGCCAGCACTGGGACAGGGGTTGGAAACACTGAAGCTTTCTTT
CDR3 protein: CASTGTGVGNTEAFF

J gene: TRBJ1-1
clone size: NA
D gene: NA
V gene: TRBV29-1
CDR3 DNA: TGCAGCGCAACGATAACAGGCCTAGCTTTCTTT
CDR3 protein: CSATITGLAFF